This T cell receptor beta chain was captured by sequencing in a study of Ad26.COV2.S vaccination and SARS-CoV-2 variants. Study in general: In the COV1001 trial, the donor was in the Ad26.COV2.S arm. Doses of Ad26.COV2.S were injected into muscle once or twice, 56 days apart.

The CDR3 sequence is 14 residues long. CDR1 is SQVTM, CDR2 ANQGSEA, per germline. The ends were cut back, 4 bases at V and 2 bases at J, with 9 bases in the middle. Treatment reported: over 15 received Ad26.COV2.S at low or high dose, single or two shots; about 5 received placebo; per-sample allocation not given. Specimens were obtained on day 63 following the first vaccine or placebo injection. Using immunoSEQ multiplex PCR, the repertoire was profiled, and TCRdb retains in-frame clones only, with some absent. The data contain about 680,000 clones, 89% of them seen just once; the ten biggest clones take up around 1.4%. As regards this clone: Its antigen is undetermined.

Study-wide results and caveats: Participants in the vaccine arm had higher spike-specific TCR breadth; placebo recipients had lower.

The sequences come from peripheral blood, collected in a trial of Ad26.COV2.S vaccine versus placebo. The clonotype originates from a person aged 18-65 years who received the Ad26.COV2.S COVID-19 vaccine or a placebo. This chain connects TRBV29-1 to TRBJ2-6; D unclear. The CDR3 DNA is TGCAGCGTTGTGCCCCTTACTGGGGCCAACGTCCTGACTTTC. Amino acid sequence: CSVVPLTGANVLTF.